Listed here is a single TCR beta chain. Assay: immunoSEQ multiplex PCR; the TCRdb copy retains only in-frame clones and omits some. In the table there are 250,000 to 300,000 clones, about 85% of which are singletons. Within 2 weeks before study entry, exposed participants met a COVID-19 case. Per the germline V gene, CDR1 is LGHNA and CDR2 is YSLEER. The ends were cut back, 0 bases at V and 5 bases at J, with 10 bases in the middle. The CDR3 covers 15 residues. The data were obtained in a study of blood T cell repertoires in COVID-19. The TCR comes from a woman between 45 and 65 years old who had been exposed to COVID-19. The chain combines TRBV4-3 with TRBJ2-2; a possible D gene is TRBD2 (6 bases). Sequences were obtained from PBMCs or T cells enriched from blood (not recorded which). The DNA of the CDR3 is TGCGCCAGCAGCCAAGATCCCGGGAGAACCGGGGAGCTGTTTTTT. It is translated as CASSQDPGRTGELFF.